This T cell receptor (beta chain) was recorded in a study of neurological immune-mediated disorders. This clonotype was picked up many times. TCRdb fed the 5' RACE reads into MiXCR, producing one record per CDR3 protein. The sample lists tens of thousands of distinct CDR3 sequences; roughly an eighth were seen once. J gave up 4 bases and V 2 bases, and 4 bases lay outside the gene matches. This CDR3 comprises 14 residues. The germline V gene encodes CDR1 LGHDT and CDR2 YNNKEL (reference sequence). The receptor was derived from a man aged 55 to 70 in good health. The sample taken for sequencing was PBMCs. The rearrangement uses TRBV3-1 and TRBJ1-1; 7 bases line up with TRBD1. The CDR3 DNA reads TGTGCCAGCAGCCAACCGAACAGGGGCACTGAAGCTTTCTTT. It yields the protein CASSQPNRGTEAFF.